The sequence of this T cell receptor beta chain was determined in a study of cytomegalovirus exposure and HLA in healthy donors. Background on the study: Unique TCRs from HLA-typed donors, some 85 million of them, were held in an early data release.

This CDR3 has 13 residues. Germline lookup yields CDR1 MRHNA and CDR2 SNTAGT. The ends were cut back, 5 bases at V and 4 bases at J, with 11 bases in the middle. The PCR had 60 Vbeta and 13 Jbeta primers. Profiling relied on immunoSEQ multiplex PCR, and the TCRdb table lists in-frame clones only, not all of them. In the table there are roughly 100,000 clones, 83% of which are singletons. On this clone itself: Its antigen remains unknown.

The study, taken as a whole, reports: Information on immune exposure was restricted to one variable (CMV serostatus). A few of the chains that were CMV-associated were confirmed in vitro to be specific for CMV antigens. Near-uniform donor sequencing depth was presumed by presence/absence analyses.

The chain links TRBV6-4 to TRBJ1-1; D remains ambiguous. This clonotype was sampled from a man aged 35 to 55 in good health and CMV-seronegative. Sample: PBMCs. This chain's CDR3 is CASSHLPGTEAFF. CDR3 nucleotides: TGTGCCAGCAGTCACCTCCCGGGCACTGAAGCTTTCTTT.